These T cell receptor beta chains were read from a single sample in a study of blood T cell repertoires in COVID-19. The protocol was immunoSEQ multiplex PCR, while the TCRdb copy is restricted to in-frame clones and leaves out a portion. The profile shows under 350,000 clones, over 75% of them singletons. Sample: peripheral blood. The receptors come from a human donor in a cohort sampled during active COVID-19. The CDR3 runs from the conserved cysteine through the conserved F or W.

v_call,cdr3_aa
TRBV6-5,CASSYRGGGNTEAFF
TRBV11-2,CASSTNSGAPYF
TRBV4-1,CASRLTGGSGNTIYF
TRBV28,CASYPKAGPQYF
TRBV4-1,CASSPLIRSKAGANYNEQFF
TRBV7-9,CASSSIQGIVQENEKLFF
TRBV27,CASSPRLSAGNSPLHF
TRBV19,CASSKGLAGDYEQFF
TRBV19,CASQPGHVSSGANVLTF
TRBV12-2,CASRLEPTGGSDTQYF
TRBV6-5,CASGDRGLGNTIYF
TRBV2,CASRTGRNEKLFF
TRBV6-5,CASSSGTVDNSPLHF
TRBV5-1,CASRVVGRSGETQYF
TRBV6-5,CAGGRGDSQGEKLFF
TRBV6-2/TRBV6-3,CASSYSTMWTGDTYEQYF
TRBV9,CASNPEGGNYGYTF
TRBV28,CASSLRQGAGYTF
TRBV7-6,CASSYGGGGSTYNEQFF
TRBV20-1,CSARDIRGTVF
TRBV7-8,CASSPTSGSIYF
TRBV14,CASSQVGGMNTEAFF
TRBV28,CASSWSASETSSGANVLTF
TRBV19,CASSTQLAGGPYNEQFF
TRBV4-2,CASSQGPGTGGYTF
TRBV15,CATSRPGLHKNIQYF
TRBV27,CASSYAGEWNSPLHF
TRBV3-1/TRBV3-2,CASSPWRAQETQYF
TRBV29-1,CSVGGLDSEAFF
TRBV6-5,CASSYSHSGGSTF
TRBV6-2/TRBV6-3,CASSPIRGTGPKVGYNEQFF
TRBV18,CASSPPGLSGNTIYF
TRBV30,CAWSQTGNLEKLFF
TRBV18,CASSPSGLSYEQYF
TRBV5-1,CASSLAGTGELFF
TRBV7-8,CASSSWTGSNYGYTF
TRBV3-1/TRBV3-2,CASSSTAGLQETQYF
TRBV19,CATRGGRGRTEAFF
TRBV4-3,CASSQEMRQGIPDTQYF
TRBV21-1,CAKAGGRGEQFF
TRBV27,CASSPGTGGNYGYTF
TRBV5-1,CASSSGLGLAERNTGELFF
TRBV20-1,CSASRQGGIHSNQPQHF
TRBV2,CASSDFIYEQYF
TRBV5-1,CASSLEPGQGSNQPQHF
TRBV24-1,CASLASREQYF
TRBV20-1,CSASKTGKEQYF
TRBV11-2,CASSLVREFRPSEAFF
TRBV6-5,CASSYDRGKNTEAFF
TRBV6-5,CASSYLTGFNEQFF
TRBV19,CASLGQTNTEAFF
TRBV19,CASSIDLGGGLETQYF
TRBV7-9,CASSPDPGQGPYEQYF